What follows are 2 T cell receptor beta chains derived from one specimen sequenced in a study of cytomegalovirus exposure and HLA in healthy donors. PCR employed 60 Vbeta and 13 Jbeta primers. Clones were read by immunoSEQ multiplex PCR, and TCRdb kept only the in-frame ones, dropping some. The repertoire has roughly 96,000 clones, 65% to 75% of them found once; the top ten carry 2.5% to 3%. Material for sequencing was PBMCs. The origin of the receptors is a female donor in good health and CMV-seropositive.

The chain couples TRBV5-8 to TRBJ2-3, with D uncertain. Trimming pared 0 bases from V and 0 bases from J, leaving 8 bases between. Germline CDR1 reads SGHTS; CDR2 reads YDEGEE. This CDR3 spans 15 amino acids. This chain's CDR3 is CASSLESVSTDTQYF. The DNA of the CDR3 is TGTGCCAGCAGCTTGGAAAGCGTAAGCACAGATACGCAGTATTTT.

The chain combines TRBV6-5 with TRBJ2-1, with D perhaps TRBD2 (6 bases). Trimming took off 2 bases at V and 0 bases at J, with 8 bases between the two ends. The CDR3 contains 15 residues. Germline V gives CDR1 MNHEY, CDR2 SVGAGI. The CDR3 spells CASSYGRSSYNEQFF. The CDR3 DNA sequence: TGTGCCAGCAGTTACGGGAGGAGCTCCTACAATGAGCAGTTCTTC.